Ten or more counts support the clone carrying this T cell receptor (beta chain). The antigen is not known. This entry belongs to a study of T cells in Graves' hyperthyroidism and ophthalmopathy. Study summary: The authors collected peripheral blood at initial diagnosis, before any treatment.

The CDR3 regions of TCR beta were amplified from RNA transcripts. HTBI primers drove first-round RT-PCR of the TCR CDR3. Via MiXCR, TCRdb re-called the multiplex PCR reads, giving one row per CDR3 protein. Among approximately 490,000 distinct CDR3 sequences, 20% to 25% were seen once, and the ten largest hold roughly 49%. Findings of the study overall: Stable hyperthyroidism was separated from ophthalmopathy by a model based on 13 V-J features.

CDR3 length: 15 residues. V was clipped by 7 bases and J by 10 bases; unmatched bases: 15. Per germline, CDR1 MDHEN and CDR2 SYDVKM. Disease duration was under 3 months in the ophthalmopathy patients, who also had a Clinical Activity Score of at least 3 and a NOSPECS grade of at least 4. The source of this sequence is an older woman with Graves' ophthalmopathy. The sequencing input was blood. This sequence joins TRBV28 and TRBJ1-4; 7 nucleotides align to TRBD1. CDR3 protein: CASIKKGTAIGKLFF. The CDR3 coding sequence is TGTGCCAGCATCAAGAAGGGGACAGCAATTGGAAAACTGTTTTTT.